This passage covers 11 T cell receptor beta chains from one sample sequenced in a study of blood T cell repertoires in COVID-19. TCRdb keeps only in-frame clones here, not all; method: immunoSEQ multiplex PCR. The data show 150,000 to 200,000 clones, 85% seen once. The sequenced sample was PBMCs or T cells enriched from blood (not recorded which). The receptors come from a man aged 40-49 years who had recovered from COVID-19.

The chain carries TRBV18 and TRBJ1-1, with D maybe TRBD1 (5 bases). The length of the CDR3 is 14 residues. Germline CDR1 is KGHSH and CDR2 is LQKENI. V gave up 3 bases and J gave up 5 bases, with 13 bases separating them. As DNA, the CDR3 is TGTGCCAGCTCACCTGTCCAGGGTGGTACTGAAGCTTTCTTT. This sequence encodes CASSPVQGGTEAFF.

The chain joins TRBV7-6 to TRBJ2-7; 9 positions match TRBD1. Germline V gene sequence: CDR1 SGHVS, CDR2 FNYEAQ. The CDR3 covers 14 residues. The ends lost 5 bases at V and 4 bases at J; junction bases unmatched: 6. The CDR3 DNA reads as TGTGCCAGCAGCACCGGGACAGGGCCATACGAGCAGTACTTC. The encoded protein is CASSTGTGPYEQYF.

The chain joins TRBV19 to TRBJ2-1, with 8 bases matching TRBD2. V gave up 7 bases and J gave up 5 bases; unmatched junction bases: 16. CDR1 and CDR2 (germline): LNHDA, SQIVND (reference sequence). This CDR3 has 17 residues. The CDR3 here is CASTGVGAGALNNEQFF. CDR3 DNA sequence: TGTGCCAGTACCGGAGTAGGAGCGGGGGCCTTGAACAATGAGCAGTTCTTC.

The CDR3 nucleotides read TGTGCCTGGAGCAGGGATCGCTCTGGGGCCAACGTCCTGACTTTC. Translating it yields CAWSRDRSGANVLTF. The V call is TRBV30, the J call TRBJ2-6; D may be TRBD1 (5 bases). Trimming took off 3 bases at V and 0 bases at J, with 9 bases between the two ends. The CDR3 spans 15 residues. Germline loops: CDR1 GTSNPN, CDR2 SVGIG (reference sequence). Using reference TRBV30 and TRBJ2-6 for the parts outside the CDR3, the full variable domain is SQTIHQWPATLVQPVGSPLSLECTVEGTSNPNLYWYRQAAGRGLQLLFYSVGIGQISSEVPQNLSASRPQDRQFILSSKKLLLSDSGFYLCAWSRDRSGANVLTFGAGSRLTVL.

V usage is TRBV10-3 and J usage is TRBJ2-2, with 9 positions matching TRBD1. This CDR3 comprises 16 residues. Per the germline V gene, CDR1 is ENHRY and CDR2 is SYGVKD. The V and J ends lost 8 bases and 5 bases, in that order; junction bases with no gene match: 12. The CDR3 DNA reads as TGTGCCATCGGGGAACGACAGGGGGTGGTGACCGGGGAGCTGTTTTTT. Its translation is CAIGERQGVVTGELFF.

DNA for the CDR3: TGTGCCAGCAACCCGGGACTAGACTACACCGGGGAGCTGTTTTTT. Translated: CASNPGLDYTGELFF. The J gene is TRBJ2-2, the V gene TRBV11-2; 8 bases agree with TRBD2. The germline V gene encodes CDR1 SGHAT and CDR2 FQNNGV. The trim removed 7 bases at V and 3 bases at J, leaving 7 bases unmatched. The CDR3 consists of 15 residues.

This chain connects TRBV4-1 to TRBJ2-6, with 8 positions matching TRBD1. The CDR3 sequence is 19 residues long. The germline V gene has CDR1 MGHRA and CDR2 YSYEKL. With V trimmed by 0 bases and J by 0 bases, 7 bases remained unmatched. CDR3 DNA: TGCGCCAGCAGCCAAGATGGGAACAGGGGGTTCTCTGGGGCCAACGTCCTGACTTTC. Residues: CASSQDGNRGFSGANVLTF.

This clone was counted a single time. This chain connects TRBV2 to TRBJ2-3; a possible D gene is TRBD2 (6 bases). Per germline, CDR1 SNHLY and CDR2 FYNNEI. The V end lost 2 bases, the J end lost 6 bases, and 24 bases lay between the germline ends. This CDR3 has 18 residues. CDR3 nucleotide sequence: TGTGCCAGCAGTGAAAACAAGCGGAGGCGGGGCCGAAGGGATACGCAGTATTTT. Amino acids: CASSENKRRRGRRDTQYF.

This clone has just one count. The chain employs TRBV10-3 and TRBJ1-2; no definite D call. With 4 bases removed from V and 0 bases from J, the gap between germline ends came to 12 bases. This CDR3 comprises 15 residues. Germline CDR1 ENHRY, CDR2 SYGVKD. The CDR3 loop reads CAISAVAPSNYGYTF. The DNA for the CDR3 is TGTGCCATCAGTGCCGTGGCCCCCTCTAACTATGGCTACACCTTC.

The CDR3 reads CASSSPNNYLNGYTF. The CDR3 bases are TGCGCCAGCAGCTCGCCAAACAACTACCTAAATGGCTACACCTTC. The chain carries TRBV5-1 and TRBJ1-2; D gene uncertain. The ends were cut back, 3 bases at V and 6 bases at J, with 18 bases in the middle. Germline CDR1 and CDR2: SGHRS and YFSETQ. This CDR3 spans 15 amino acids.

The chain couples TRBV7-9 to TRBJ1-4, with D possibly matching TRBD1 (6 bases). The CDR3 consists of 15 residues. Germline loops: CDR1 SEHNR, CDR2 FQNEAQ (reference sequence). The V end was cut by 4 bases, the J end by 8 bases, with 17 bases between. CDR3 residues: CASSSTGRLTEKLFF. The DNA for the CDR3 is TGTGCCAGCAGCTCGACAGGCCGCCTTACGGAAAAACTGTTTTTT.